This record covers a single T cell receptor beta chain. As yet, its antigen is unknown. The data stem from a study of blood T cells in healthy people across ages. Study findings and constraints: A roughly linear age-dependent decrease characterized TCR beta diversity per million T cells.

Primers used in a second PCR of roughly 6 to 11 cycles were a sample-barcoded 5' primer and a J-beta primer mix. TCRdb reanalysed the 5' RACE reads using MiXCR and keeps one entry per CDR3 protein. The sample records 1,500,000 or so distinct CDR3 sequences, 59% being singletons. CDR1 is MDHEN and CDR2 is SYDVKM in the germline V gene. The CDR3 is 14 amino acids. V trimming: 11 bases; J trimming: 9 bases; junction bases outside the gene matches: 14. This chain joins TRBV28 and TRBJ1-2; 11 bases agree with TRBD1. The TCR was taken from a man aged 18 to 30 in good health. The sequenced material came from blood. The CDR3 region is CAGQGAVRFRSYTF. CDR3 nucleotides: TGTGCCGGACAGGGGGCTGTCAGGTTTAGAAGCTACACCTTC.